This T cell receptor (beta chain) came from a study of T cell responses to AZD1222 COVID-19 vaccine. Trimming stripped 2 bases from V and 1 base from J, with 17 bases between. Germline assignment: CDR1 MDHEN and CDR2 SYDVKM. This CDR3 spans 17 amino acids. On this clone: Its specificity is not known.

Measured with immunoSEQ multiplex PCR; TCRdb has only the in-frame clones, and not every one. Among around 150,000 clones, approximately 84% were seen once, and the ten largest hold approximately 4%. General observations from the study: Variant regions that are unmutated are reportedly the target of nearly half of spike-specific TCRs.

The receptor's source is an adult in good health. The genes are TRBV28 and TRBJ1-2, with D unclear. The sequenced sample was peripheral blood, obtained on day 0 of AZD1222 vaccination. This CDR3 reads CASSLDFRRQRNYGYTF. In DNA form, the CDR3 reads TGTGCCAGCAGTTTAGATTTCAGGCGGCAGCGTAACTATGGCTACACCTTC.